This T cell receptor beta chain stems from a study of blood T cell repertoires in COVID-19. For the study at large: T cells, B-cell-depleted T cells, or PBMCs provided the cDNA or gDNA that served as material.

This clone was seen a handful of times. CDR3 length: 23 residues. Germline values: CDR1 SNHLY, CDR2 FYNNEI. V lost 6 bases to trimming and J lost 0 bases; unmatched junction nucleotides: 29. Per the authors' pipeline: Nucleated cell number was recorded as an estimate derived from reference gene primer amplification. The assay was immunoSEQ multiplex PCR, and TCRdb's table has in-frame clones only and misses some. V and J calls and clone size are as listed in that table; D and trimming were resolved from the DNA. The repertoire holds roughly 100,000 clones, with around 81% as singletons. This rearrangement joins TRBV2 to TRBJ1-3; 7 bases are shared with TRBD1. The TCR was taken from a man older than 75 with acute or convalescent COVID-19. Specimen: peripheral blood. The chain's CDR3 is CASSRWPGGVTSRGMSSGNTIYF. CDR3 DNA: TGTGCCAGCAGCCGTTGGCCAGGCGGGGTGACAAGCAGGGGGATGAGCTCTGGAAACACCATATATTTT.